This T cell receptor beta chain was sequenced for a study of control samples from healthy donors and cancer patients. Libraries were prepared by immunoSEQ multiplex PCR; TCRdb keeps only in-frame clonotypes and omits some of them. This table has fewer than 150,000 clones, approximately 90% appearing once. Trimming at V came to 3 bases and at J to 7 bases, leaving 8 bases not matched to a gene. The CDR3 sequence is 16 residues long. Germline loops: CDR1 LGHNA, CDR2 YNFKEQ. The chain uses TRBV4-2 and TRBJ2-1; 11 nucleotides align to TRBD2. Sample: blood. This receptor was taken from a young man in good health. CDR3 DNA: TGTGCCAGCAGCCAGGCCTCTAGCGGGGGGAGGAATGAGCAGTTCTTC. Its translation is CASSQASSGGRNEQFF.